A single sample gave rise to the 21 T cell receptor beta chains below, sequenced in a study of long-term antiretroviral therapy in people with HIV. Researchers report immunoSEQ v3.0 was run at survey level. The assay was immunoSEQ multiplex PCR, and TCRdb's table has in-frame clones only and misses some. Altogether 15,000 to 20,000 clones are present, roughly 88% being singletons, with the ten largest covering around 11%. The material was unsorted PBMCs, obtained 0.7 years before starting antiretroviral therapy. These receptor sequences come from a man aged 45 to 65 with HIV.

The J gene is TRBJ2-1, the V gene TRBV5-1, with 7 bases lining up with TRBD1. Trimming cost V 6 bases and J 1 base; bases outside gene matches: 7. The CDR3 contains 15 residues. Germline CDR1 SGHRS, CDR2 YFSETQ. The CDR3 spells CASKQGDGSYNEQFF. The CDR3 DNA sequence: TGCGCCAGCAAGCAGGGGGACGGTTCCTACAATGAGCAGTTCTTC. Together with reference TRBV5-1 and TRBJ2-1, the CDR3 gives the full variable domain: KAGVTQTPRYLIKTRGQQVTLSCSPISGHRSVSWYQQTPGQGLQFLFEYFSETQRNKGNFPGRFSGRQFSNSRSEMNVSTLELGDSALYLCASKQGDGSYNEQFFGPGTRLTVL.

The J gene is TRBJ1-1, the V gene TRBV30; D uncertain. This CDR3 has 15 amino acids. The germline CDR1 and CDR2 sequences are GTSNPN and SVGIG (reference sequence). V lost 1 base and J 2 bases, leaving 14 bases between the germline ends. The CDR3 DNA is TGTGCCTGGAGTGGGTCCCTAAACCGTAACACTGAAGCTTTCTTT. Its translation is CAWSGSLNRNTEAFF.

The CDR3 is CASISTDTDTQYF. The CDR3 nucleotides are TGTGCCAGTATCTCGACAGACACAGATACGCAGTATTTT. The chain employs TRBV19 and TRBJ2-3, with TRBD1 as a possible D gene (5 bases). The germline V gene has CDR1 LNHDA and CDR2 SQIVND (reference sequence). CDR3 length: 13 residues. The V gene lost 7 bases and the J gene lost 2 bases, with 10 bases spanning the gap.

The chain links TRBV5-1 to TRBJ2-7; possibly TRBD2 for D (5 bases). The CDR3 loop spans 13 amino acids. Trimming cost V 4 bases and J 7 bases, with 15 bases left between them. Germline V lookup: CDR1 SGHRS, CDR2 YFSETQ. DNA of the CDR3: TGCGCCAGCAGCGAAATCATCGGGATAGAGCAGTACTTC. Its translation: CASSEIIGIEQYF.

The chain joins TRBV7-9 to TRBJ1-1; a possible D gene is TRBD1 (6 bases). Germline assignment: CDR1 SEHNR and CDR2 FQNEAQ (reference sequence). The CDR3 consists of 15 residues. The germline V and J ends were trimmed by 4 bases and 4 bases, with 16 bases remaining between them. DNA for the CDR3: TGTGCCAGCAGCTCGCTGGGGCCGGACAGCACTGAAGCTTTCTTT. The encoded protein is CASSSLGPDSTEAFF.

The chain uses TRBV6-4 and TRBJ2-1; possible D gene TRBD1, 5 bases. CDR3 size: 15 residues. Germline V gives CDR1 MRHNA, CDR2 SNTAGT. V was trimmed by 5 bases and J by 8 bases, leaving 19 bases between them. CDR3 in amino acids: CASSKIFQGFDEQFF. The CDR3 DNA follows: TGTGCCAGCAGTAAGATATTCCAGGGTTTTGATGAGCAGTTCTTC.

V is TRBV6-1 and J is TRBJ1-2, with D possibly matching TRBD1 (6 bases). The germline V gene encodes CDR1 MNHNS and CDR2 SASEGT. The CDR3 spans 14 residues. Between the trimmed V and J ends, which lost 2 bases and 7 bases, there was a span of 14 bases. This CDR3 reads CASSEPSRGGGYTF. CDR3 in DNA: TGTGCCAGCAGTGAACCTAGCAGGGGTGGTGGCTACACCTTC.

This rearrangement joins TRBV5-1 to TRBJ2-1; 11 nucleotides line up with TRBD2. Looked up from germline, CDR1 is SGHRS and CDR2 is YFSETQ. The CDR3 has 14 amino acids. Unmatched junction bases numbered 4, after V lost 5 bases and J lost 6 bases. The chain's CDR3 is CASRSGTSGNEQFF. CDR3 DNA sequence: TGCGCCAGCAGATCCGGGACTAGCGGCAATGAGCAGTTCTTC. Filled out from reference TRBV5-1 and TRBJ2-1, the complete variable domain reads KAGVTQTPRYLIKTRGQQVTLSCSPISGHRSVSWYQQTPGQGLQFLFEYFSETQRNKGNFPGRFSGRQFSNSRSEMNVSTLELGDSALYLCASRSGTSGNEQFFGPGTRLTVL.

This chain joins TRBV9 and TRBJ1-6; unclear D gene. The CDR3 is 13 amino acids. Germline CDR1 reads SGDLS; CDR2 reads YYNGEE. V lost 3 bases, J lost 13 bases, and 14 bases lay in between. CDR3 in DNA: TGTGCCAGCAGCGCCGGGTCATTTCCCCCCCTCCACTTT. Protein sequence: CASSAGSFPPLHF.

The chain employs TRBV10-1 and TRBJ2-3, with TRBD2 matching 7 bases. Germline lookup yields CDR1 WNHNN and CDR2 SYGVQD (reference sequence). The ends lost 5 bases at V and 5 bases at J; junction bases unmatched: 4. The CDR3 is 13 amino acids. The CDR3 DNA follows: TGCGCCAGCAGTCAAAGCGGGGTAGATACGCAGTATTTT. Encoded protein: CASSQSGVDTQYF.

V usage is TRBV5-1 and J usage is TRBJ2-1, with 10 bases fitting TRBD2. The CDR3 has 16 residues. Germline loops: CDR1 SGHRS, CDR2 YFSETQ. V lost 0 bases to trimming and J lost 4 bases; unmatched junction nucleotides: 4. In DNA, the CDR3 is TGCGCCAGCAGCTTGGGGCTAGCGGGGGAGTACAATGAGCAGTTCTTC. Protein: CASSLGLAGEYNEQFF.

The CDR3 here is CASSEGLAGGIDEQFF. The CDR3 bases are TGCGCCAGCAGCGAGGGACTAGCGGGGGGCATCGATGAGCAGTTCTTC. V is TRBV5-1 and J is TRBJ2-1, with TRBD2 matching over 15 bases. The CDR3 sequence is 16 residues long. CDR1 and CDR2 (germline): SGHRS, YFSETQ. J was trimmed by 8 bases and V by 4 bases; bases with no gene match: 7.

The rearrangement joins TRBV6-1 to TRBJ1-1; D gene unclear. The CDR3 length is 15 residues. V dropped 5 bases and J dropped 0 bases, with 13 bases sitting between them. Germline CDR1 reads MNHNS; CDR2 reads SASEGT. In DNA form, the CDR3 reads TGTGCCAGCAGTTCTTTTGACGGATTGAACACTGAAGCTTTCTTT. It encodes CASSSFDGLNTEAFF.

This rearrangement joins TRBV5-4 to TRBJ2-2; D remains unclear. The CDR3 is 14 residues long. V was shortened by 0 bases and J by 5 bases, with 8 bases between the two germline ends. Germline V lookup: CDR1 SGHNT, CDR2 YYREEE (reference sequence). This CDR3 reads CASSLELATGELFF. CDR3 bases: TGTGCCAGCAGCTTGGAGTTAGCAACCGGGGAGCTGTTTTTT.

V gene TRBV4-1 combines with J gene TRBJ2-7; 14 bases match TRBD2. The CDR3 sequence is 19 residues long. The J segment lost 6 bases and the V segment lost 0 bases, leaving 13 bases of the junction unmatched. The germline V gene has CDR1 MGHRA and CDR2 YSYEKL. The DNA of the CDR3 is TGCGCCAGCAGCCAAGATGGGCCGGGACTAGCGGGAGTCGTGACCGAGCAGTACTTC. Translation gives CASSQDGPGLAGVVTEQYF.

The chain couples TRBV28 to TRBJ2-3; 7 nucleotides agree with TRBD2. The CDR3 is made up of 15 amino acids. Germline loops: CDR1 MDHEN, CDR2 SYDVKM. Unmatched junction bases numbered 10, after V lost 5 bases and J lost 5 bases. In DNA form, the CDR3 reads TGTGCCAGCAGTGTGCTAGCGGTGACTCGAGATACGCAGTATTTT. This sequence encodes CASSVLAVTRDTQYF.

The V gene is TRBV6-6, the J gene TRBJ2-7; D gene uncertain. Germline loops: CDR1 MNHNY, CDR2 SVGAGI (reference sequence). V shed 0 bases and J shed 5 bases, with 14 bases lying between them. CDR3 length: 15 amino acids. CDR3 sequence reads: CASSYSAPFGHEQYF. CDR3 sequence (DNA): TGTGCCAGCAGTTACTCGGCACCGTTTGGTCACGAGCAGTACTTC.

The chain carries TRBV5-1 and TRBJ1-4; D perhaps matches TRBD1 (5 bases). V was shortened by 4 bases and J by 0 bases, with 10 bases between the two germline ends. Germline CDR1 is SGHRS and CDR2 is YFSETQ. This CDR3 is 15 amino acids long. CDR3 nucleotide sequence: TGCGCCAGCAGCCTGGGGACCTCAACTAATGAAAAACTGTTTTTT. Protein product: CASSLGTSTNEKLFF.

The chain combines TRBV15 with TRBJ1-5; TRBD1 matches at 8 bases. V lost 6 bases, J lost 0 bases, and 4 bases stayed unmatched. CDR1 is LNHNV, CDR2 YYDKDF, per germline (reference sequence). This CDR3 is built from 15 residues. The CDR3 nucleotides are TGTGCCACCAGTTGGACAGGGAATAGCAATCAGCCCCAGCATTTT. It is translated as CATSWTGNSNQPQHF.

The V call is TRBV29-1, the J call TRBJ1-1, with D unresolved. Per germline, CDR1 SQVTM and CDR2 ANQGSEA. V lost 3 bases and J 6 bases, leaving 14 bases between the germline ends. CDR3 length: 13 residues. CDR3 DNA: TGCAGCGTTGACCGCCCACTGTCGGCTGAAGCTTTCTTT. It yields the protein CSVDRPLSAEAFF.

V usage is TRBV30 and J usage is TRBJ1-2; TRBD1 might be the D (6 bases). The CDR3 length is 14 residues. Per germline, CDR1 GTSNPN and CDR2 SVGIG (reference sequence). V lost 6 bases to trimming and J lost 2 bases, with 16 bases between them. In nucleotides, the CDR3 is TGTGCCTGCTCCCCGGGACACCAAAACTATGGCTACACCTTC. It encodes CACSPGHQNYGYTF.